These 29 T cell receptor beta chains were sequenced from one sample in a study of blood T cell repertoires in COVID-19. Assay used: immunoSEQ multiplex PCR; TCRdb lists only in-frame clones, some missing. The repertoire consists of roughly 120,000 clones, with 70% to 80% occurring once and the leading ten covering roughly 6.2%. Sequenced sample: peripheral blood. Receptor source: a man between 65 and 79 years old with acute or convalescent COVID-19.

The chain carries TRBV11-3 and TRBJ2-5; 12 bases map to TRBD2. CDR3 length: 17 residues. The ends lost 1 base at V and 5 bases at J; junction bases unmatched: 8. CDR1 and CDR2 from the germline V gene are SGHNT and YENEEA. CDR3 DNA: TGTGCCAGCAGCTTAGGAAAACTAGCGGGAGGCACGGAGACCCAGTACTTC. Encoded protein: CASSLGKLAGGTETQYF.

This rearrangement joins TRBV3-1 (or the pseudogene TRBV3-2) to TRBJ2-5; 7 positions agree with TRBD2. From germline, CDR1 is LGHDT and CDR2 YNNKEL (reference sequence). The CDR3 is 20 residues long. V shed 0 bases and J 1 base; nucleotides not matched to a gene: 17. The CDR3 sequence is CASSQEPGLLMGGVQETQYF. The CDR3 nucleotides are TGTGCCAGCAGCCAAGAACCGGGACTCTTAATGGGGGGGGTCCAAGAGACCCAGTACTTC.

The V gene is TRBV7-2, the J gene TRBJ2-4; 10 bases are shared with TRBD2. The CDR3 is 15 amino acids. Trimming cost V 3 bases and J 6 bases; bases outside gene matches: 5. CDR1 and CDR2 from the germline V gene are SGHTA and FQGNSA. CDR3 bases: TGTGCCAGCAGCTTGACTAGCGGGTACCCAAACATTCAGTACTTC. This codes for CASSLTSGYPNIQYF.

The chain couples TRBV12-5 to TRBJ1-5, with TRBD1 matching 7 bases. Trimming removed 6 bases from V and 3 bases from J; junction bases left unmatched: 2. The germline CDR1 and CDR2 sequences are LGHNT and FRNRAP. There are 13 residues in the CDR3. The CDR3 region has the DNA TGTGCTAGTGGGGGACAGCTCAATCAGCCCCAGCATTTT. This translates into CASGGQLNQPQHF.

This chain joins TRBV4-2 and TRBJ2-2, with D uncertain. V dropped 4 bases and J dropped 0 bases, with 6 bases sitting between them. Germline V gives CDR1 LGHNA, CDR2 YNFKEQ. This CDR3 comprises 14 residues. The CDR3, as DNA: TGTGCCAGCAGCCGCAGTTCGAACACCGGGGAGCTGTTTTTT. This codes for CASSRSSNTGELFF.

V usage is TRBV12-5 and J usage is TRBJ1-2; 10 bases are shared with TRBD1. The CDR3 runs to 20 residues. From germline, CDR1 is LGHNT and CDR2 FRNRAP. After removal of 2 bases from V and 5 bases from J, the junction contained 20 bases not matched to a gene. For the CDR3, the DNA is TGTGCTAGTGGTTTGAGGCAGGGGGACAGGGGCATCCTATCTCCGTATGGCTACACCTTC. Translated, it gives CASGLRQGDRGILSPYGYTF.

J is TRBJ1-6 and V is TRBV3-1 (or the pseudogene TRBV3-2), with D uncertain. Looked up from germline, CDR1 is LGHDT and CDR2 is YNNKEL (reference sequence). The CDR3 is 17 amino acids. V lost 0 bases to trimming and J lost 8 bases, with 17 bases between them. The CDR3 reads CASSQESWGIGDSPLHF. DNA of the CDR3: TGTGCCAGCAGCCAAGAGTCCTGGGGAATCGGGGATTCACCCCTCCACTTT.

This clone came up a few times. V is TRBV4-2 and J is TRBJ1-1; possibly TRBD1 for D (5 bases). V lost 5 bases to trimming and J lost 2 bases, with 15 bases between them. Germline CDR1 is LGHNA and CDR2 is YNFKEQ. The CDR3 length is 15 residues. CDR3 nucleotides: TGTGCCAGCAGCTACGGACACTTAGGTAACACTGAAGCTTTCTTT. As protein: CASSYGHLGNTEAFF.

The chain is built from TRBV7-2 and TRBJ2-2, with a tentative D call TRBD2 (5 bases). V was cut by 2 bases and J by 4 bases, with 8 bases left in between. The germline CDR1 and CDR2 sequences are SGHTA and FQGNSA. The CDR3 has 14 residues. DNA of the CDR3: TGTGCCAGCAGCTTAACGGGATTCACCGGGGAGCTGTTTTTT. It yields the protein CASSLTGFTGELFF.

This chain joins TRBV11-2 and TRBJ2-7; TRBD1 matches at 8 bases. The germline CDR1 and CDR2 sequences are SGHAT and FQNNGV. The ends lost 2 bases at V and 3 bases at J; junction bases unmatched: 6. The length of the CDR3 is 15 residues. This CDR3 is CASSLMTGANYEQYF. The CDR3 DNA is TGTGCCAGCAGCTTAATGACAGGGGCTAACTACGAGCAGTACTTC. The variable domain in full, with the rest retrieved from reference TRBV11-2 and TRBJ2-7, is EAGVAQSPRYKIIEKRQSVAFWCNPISGHATLYWYQQILGQGPKLLIQFQNNGVVDDSQLPKDRFSAERLKGVDSTLKIQPAKLEDSAVYLCASSLMTGANYEQYFGPGTRLTVT.

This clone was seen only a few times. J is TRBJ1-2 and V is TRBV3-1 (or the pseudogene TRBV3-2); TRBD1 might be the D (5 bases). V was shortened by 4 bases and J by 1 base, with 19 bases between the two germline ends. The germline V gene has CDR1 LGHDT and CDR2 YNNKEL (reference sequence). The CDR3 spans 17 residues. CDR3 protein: CASSPPPTGRYNYGYTF. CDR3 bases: TGTGCCAGCAGCCCGCCGCCAACAGGAAGATATAACTATGGCTACACCTTC.

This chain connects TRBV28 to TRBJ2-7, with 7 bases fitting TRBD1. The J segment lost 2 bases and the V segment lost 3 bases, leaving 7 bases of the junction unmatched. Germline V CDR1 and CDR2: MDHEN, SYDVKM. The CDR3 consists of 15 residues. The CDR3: CASSFGTEVPYEQYF. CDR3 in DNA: TGTGCCAGCAGTTTTGGGACAGAGGTCCCCTACGAGCAGTACTTC.

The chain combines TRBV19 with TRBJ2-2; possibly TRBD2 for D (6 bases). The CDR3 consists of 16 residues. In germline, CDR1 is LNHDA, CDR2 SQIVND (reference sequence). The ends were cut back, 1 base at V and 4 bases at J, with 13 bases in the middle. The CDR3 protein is CASSIGPAGGTGELFF. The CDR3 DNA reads TGTGCCAGTAGTATAGGTCCAGCGGGTGGCACCGGGGAGCTGTTTTTT.

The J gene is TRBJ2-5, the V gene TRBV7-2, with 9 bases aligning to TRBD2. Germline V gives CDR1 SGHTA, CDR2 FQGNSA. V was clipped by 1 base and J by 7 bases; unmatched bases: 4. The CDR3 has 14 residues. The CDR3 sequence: CASSLGLAGVTQYF. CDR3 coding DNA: TGTGCCAGCAGCTTAGGTTTAGCGGGGGTGACCCAGTACTTC. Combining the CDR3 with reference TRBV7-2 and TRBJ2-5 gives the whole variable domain GAGVSQSPSNKVTEKGKDVELRCDPISGHTALYWYRQSLGQGLEFLIYFQGNSAPDKSGLPSDRFSAERTGGSVSTLTIQRTQQEDSAVYLCASSLGLAGVTQYFGPGTRLLVL.

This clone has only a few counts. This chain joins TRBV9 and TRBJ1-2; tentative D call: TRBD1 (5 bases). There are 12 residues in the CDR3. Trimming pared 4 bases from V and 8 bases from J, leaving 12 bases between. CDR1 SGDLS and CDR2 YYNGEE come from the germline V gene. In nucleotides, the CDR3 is TGTGCCAGCAGCTCCGGGACTGCAGGCTACACCTTC. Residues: CASSSGTAGYTF.

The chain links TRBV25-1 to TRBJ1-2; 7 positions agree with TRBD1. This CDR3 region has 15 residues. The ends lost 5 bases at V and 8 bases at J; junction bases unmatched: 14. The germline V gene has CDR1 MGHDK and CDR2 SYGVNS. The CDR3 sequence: CASSSRTGRVGGYTF. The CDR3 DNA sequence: TGTGCCAGCAGTTCCCGGACAGGCAGGGTGGGAGGCTACACCTTC.

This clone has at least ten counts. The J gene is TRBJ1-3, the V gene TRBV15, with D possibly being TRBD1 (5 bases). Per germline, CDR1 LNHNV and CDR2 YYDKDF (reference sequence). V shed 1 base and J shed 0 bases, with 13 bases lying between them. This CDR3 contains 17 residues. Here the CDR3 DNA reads TGTGCCACCAGCAGAGTATTGGGGCAGACCTCTGGAAACACCATATATTTT. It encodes CATSRVLGQTSGNTIYF. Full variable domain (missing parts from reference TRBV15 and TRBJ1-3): DAMVIQNPRYQVTQFGKPVTLSCSQTLNHNVMYWYQQKSSQAPKLLFHYYDKDFNNEADTPDNFQSRRPNTSFCFLDIRSPGLGDTAMYLCATSRVLGQTSGNTIYFGEGSWLTVV.

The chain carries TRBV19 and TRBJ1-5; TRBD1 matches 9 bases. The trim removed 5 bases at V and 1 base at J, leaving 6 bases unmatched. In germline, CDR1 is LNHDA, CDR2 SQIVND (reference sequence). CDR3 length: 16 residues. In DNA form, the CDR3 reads TGTGCCAGTAGTCCGGGGACAGGGAGAAGCAATCAGCCCCAGCATTTT. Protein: CASSPGTGRSNQPQHF.

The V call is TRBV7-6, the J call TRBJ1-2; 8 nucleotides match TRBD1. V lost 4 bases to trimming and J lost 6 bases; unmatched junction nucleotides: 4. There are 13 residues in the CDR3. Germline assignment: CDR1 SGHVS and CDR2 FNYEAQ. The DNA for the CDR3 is TGTGCCAGCAGCTCGGACAGGGAGGATGGCTACACCTTC. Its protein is CASSSDREDGYTF.

In DNA form, the CDR3 reads TGTGCCAGCAGCTTAGGACTAGCGGGAAACACCGGGGAGCTGTTTTTT. Translating it yields CASSLGLAGNTGELFF. This chain connects TRBV7-2 to TRBJ2-2, with 11 bases that match TRBD2. V lost 1 base and J lost 2; bases outside the gene matches: 0. The CDR3 is 16 amino acids. Per germline, CDR1 SGHTA and CDR2 FQGNSA.

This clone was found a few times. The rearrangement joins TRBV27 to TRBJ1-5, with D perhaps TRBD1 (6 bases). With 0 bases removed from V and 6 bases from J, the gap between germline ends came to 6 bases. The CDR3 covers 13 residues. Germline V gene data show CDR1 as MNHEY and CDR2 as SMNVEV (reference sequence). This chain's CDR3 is CASSLSGGQPQHF. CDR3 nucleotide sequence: TGTGCCAGCAGTTTATCAGGGGGTCAGCCCCAGCATTTT.

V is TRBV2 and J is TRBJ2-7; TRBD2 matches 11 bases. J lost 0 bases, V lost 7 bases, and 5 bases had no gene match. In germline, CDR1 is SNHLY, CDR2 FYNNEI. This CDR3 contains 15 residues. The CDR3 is CASKPGLAVSYEQYF. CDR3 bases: TGTGCCAGCAAACCGGGACTAGCGGTCTCCTACGAGCAGTACTTC.

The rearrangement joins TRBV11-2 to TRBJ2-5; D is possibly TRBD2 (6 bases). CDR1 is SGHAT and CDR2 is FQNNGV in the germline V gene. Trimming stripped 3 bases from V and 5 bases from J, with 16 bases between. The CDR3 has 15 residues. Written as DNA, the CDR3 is TGTGCCAGCAGCTTTGAATGGCGGGGCGGGGAGACCCAGTACTTC. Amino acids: CASSFEWRGGETQYF.

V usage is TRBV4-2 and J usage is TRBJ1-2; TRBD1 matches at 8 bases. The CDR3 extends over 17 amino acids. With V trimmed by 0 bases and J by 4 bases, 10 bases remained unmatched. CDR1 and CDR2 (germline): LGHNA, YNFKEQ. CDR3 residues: CASSQDLSDRAGYGYTF. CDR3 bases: TGTGCCAGCAGCCAAGATCTTTCGGACAGGGCGGGCTATGGCTACACCTTC.

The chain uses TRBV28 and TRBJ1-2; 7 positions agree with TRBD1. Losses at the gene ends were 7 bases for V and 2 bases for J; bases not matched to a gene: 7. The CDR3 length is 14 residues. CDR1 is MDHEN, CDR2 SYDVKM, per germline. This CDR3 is CASTPGQENYGYTF. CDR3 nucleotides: TGTGCCAGCACACCCGGACAGGAGAACTATGGCTACACCTTC.

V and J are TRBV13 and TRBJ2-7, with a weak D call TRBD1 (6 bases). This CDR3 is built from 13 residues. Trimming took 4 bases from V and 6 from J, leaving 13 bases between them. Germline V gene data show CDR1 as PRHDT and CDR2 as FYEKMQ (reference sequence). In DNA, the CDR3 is TGTGCCAGCAGCTCGAACAGGGACCGCGAGCAGTACTTC. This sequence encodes CASSSNRDREQYF.

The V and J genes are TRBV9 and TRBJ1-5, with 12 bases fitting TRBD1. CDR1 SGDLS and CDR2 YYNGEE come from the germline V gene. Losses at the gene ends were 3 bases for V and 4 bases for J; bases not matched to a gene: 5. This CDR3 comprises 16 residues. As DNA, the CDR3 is TGTGCCAGCAGCGAGGGACAGGGGGCGGGGAATCAGCCCCAGCATTTT. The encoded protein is CASSEGQGAGNQPQHF. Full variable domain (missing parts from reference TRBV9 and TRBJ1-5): DSGVTQTPKHLITATGQRVTLRCSPRSGDLSVYWYQQSLDQGLQFLIQYYNGEERAKGNILERFSAQQFPDLHSELNLSSLELGDSALYFCASSEGQGAGNQPQHFGDGTRLSIL.

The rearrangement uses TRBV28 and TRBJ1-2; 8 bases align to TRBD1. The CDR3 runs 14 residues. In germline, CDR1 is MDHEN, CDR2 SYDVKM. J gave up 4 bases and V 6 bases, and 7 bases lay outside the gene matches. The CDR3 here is CASSLTGVGYGYTF. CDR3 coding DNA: TGTGCCAGCAGCTTGACAGGGGTGGGCTATGGCTACACCTTC.

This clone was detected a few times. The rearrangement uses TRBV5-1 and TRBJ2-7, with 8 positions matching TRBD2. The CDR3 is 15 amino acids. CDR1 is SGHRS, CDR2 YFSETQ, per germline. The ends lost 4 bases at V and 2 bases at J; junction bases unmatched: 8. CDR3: CASSDPGRGTYEQYF. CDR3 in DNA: TGCGCCAGCAGCGATCCCGGGAGGGGAACCTACGAGCAGTACTTC.